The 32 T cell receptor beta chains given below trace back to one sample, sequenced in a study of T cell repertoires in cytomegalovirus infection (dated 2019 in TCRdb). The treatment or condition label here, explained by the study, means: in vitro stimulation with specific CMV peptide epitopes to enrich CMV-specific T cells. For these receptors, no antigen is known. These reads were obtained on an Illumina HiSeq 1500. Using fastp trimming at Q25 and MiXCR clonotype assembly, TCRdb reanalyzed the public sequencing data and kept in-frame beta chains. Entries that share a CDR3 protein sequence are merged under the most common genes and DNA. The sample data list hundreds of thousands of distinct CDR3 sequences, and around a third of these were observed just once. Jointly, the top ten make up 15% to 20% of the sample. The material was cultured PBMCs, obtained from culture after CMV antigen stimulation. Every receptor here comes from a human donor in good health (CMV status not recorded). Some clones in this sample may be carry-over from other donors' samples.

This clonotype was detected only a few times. CDR3 protein: CASSLRGQGTNEQFF. CDR3 DNA: TGTGCCAGCAGCTTAAGGGGACAGGGAACCAATGAGCAGTTCTTC. This sequence joins TRBV7-2 and TRBJ2-1; 9 bases agree with TRBD1. This CDR3 has 15 residues. The ends lost 2 bases at V and 6 bases at J; junction bases unmatched: 5. Germline CDR1 and CDR2: SGHTA and FQGNSA.

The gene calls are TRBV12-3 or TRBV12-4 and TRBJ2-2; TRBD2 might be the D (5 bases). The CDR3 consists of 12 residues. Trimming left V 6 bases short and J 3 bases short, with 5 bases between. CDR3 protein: CASRLDTGELFF. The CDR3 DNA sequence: TGTGCCAGCAGACTAGACACCGGGGAGCTGTTTTTT.

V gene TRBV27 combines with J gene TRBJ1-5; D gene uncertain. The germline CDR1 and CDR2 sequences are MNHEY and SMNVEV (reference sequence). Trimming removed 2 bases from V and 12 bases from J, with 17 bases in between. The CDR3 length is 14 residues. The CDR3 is CASSLKGGETYQHF. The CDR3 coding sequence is TGTGCCAGCAGTTTAAAAGGTGGCGAGACATACCAGCATTTT.

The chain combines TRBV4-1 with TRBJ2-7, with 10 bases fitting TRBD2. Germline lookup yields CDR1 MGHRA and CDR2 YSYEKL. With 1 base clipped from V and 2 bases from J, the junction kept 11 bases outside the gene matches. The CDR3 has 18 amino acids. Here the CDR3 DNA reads TGCGCCAGCAGCCAAGGGTCTAGCGGGGGAAGGCCTCCCTACGAGCAGTACGTC. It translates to CASSQGSSGGRPPYEQYV.

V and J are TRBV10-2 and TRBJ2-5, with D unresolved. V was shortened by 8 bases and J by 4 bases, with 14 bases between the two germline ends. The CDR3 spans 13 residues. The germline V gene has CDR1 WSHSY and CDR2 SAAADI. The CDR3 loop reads CASSRTDGETQYF. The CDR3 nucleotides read TGCGCCAGCTCCCGGACCGATGGAGAGACCCAGTACTTC.

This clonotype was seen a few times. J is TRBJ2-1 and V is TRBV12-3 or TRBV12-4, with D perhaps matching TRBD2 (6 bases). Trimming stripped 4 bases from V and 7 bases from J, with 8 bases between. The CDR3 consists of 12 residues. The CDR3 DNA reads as TGTGCCAGCAGTTGGGGAGGTAATGAGCAGTTCTTC. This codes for CASSWGGNEQFF.

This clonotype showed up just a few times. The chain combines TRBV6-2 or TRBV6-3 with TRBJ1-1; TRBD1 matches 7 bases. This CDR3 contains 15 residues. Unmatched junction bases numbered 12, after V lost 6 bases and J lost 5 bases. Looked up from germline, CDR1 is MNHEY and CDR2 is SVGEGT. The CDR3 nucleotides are TGTGCCAGCAGGGATCCTGGCAGGGGGTTTACTGAAGCTTTCTTT. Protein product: CASRDPGRGFTEAFF.

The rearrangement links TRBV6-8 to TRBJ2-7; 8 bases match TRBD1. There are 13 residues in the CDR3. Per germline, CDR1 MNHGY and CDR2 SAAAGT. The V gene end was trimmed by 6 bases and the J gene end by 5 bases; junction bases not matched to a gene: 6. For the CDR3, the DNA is TGTGCCAGCAGATTTCAGGGGGCCAACGAGCAGTACTTC. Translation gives CASRFQGANEQYF.

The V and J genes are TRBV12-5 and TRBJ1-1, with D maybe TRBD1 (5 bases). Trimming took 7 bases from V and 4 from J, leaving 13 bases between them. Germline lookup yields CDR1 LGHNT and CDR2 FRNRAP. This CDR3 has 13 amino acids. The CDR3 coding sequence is TGTGCTAGTGCTCCTACAGGTGGCACTGAAGCTTTCTTT. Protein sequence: CASAPTGGTEAFF.

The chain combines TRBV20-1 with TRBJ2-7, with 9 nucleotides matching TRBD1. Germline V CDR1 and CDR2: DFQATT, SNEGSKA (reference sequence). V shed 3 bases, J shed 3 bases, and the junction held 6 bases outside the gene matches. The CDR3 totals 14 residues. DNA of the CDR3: TGCAGTGCTAGGACCGGGACAGGGAGCTACGAGCAGTACTTC. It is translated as CSARTGTGSYEQYF.

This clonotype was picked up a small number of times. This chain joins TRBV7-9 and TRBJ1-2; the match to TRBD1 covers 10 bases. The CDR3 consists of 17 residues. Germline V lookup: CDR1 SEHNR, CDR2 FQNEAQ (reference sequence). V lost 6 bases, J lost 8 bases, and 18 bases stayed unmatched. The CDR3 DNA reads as TGTGCCAGCAGTACAACCCTTCGGGACAGGGGAACGATGGGCTACACCTTC. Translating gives CASSTTLRDRGTMGYTF.

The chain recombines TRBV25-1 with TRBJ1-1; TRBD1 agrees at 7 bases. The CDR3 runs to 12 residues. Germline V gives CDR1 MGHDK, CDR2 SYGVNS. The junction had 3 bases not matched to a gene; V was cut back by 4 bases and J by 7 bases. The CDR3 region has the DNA TGTGCCAGCAGTGGGACAGGAGATGAAGCTTTCTTT. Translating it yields CASSGTGDEAFF.

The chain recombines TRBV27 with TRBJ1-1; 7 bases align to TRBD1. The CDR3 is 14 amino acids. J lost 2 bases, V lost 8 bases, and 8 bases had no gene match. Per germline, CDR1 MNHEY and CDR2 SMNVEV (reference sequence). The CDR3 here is CASGAGGLNTEAFF. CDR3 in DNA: TGTGCCAGCGGGGCAGGGGGTCTTAACACTGAAGCTTTCTTT.

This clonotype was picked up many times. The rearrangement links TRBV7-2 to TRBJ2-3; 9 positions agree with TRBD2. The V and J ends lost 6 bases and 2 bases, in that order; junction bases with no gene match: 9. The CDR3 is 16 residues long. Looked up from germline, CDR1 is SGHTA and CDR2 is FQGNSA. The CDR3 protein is CASRPNLAGHTDTQYF. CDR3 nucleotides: TGTGCCAGCAGGCCAAACCTAGCGGGACACACAGATACGCAGTATTTT.

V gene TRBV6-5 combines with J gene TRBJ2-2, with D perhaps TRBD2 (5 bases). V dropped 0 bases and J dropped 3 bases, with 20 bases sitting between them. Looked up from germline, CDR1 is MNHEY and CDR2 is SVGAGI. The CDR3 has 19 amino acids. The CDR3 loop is CASSYSPGFWRIDTGELFF. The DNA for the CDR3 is TGTGCCAGCAGTTACTCCCCAGGATTTTGGAGGATAGACACCGGGGAGCTGTTTTTT.

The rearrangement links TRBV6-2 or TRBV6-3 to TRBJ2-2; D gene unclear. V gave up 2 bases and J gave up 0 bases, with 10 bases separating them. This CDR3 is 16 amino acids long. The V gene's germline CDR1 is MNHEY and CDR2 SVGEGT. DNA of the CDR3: TGTGCCAGCAGTTACGGTTACATGGCGAACACCGGGGAGCTGTTTTTT. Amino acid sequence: CASSYGYMANTGELFF.

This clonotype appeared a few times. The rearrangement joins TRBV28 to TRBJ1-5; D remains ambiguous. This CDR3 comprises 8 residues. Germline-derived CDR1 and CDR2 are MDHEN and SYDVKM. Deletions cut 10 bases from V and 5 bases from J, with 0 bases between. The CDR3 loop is CANQPQHF. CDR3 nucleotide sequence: TGTGCCAATCAGCCCCAGCATTTT.

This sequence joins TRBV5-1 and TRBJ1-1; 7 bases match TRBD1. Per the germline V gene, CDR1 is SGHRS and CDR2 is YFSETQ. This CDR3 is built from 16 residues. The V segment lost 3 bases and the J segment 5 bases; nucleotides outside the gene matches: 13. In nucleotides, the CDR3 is TGCGCCAGCAGCTGGGGGGTTACAGGGGAGAGGACTGAAGCTTTCTTT. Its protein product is CASSWGVTGERTEAFF.

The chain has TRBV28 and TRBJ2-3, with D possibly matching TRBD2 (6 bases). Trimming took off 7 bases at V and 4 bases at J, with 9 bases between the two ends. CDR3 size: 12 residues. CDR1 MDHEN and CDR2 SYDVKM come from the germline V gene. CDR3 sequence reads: CASTRGSDTQYF. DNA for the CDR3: TGTGCCAGCACCCGGGGGTCAGATACGCAGTATTTT.

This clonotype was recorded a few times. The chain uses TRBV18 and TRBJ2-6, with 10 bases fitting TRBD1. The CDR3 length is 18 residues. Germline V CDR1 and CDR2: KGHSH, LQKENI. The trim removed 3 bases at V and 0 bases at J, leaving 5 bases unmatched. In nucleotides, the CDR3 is TGTGCCAGCTCACCCCCGGGACAGGGGACCTCTGGGGCCAACGTCCTGACTTTC. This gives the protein CASSPPGQGTSGANVLTF.

CDR3 region: CASSVLNGDQPQHF. CDR3 nucleotide sequence: TGCGCCAGCAGTGTGCTGAATGGGGATCAGCCCCAGCATTTT. V usage is TRBV10-2 and J usage is TRBJ1-5; D remains ambiguous. V lost 4 bases, J lost 5 bases, and 12 bases lay in between. From germline, CDR1 is WSHSY and CDR2 SAAADI. The CDR3 covers 14 residues.

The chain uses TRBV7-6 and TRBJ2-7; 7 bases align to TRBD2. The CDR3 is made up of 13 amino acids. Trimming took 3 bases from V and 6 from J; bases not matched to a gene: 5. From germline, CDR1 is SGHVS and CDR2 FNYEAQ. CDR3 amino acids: CASSLRIAGEQYV. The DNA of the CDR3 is TGTGCCAGCAGCTTGAGGATAGCGGGCGAGCAGTACGTC.

The CDR3 loop is CASTLRSPNEKLFF. The CDR3 bases are TGTGCCAGTACTCTTCGAAGCCCTAATGAAAAACTGTTTTTT. The rearrangement links TRBV19 to TRBJ1-4; D remains unclear. Germline V gene data show CDR1 as LNHDA and CDR2 as SQIVND (reference sequence). V lost 7 bases and J 3 bases, leaving 12 bases between the germline ends. This CDR3 has 14 amino acids.

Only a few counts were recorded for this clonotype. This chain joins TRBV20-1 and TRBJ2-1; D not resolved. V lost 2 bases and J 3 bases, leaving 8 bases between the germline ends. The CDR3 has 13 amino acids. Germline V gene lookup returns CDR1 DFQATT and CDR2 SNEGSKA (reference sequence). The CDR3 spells CSARRLDYNEQFF. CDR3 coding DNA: TGCAGTGCTAGAAGGCTCGACTACAATGAGCAGTTCTTC.

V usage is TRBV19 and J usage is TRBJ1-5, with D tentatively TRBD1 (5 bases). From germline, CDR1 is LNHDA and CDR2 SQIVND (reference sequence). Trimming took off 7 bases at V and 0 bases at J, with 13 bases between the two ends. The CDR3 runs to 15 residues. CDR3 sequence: CASKSRQYSNQPQHF. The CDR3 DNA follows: TGTGCCAGTAAGAGTCGACAGTATAGCAATCAGCCCCAGCATTTT.

The CDR3 nucleotides are TGTGCCAGCACTCAACTAGATACGCAGCCCCAGCATTTT. This translates into CASTQLDTQPQHF. The chain uses TRBV6-6 and TRBJ1-5, with D unclear. Germline loops: CDR1 MNHNY, CDR2 SVGAGI (reference sequence). V was trimmed by 7 bases and J by 7 bases, leaving 14 bases between them. This CDR3 is 13 amino acids long.

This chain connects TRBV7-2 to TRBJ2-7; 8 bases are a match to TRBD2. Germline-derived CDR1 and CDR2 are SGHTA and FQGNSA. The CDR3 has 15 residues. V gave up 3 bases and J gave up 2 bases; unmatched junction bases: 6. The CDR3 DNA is TGTGCCAGCAGCTTCGGGACTAGGGCCACCTACGAGCAGTACTTC. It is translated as CASSFGTRATYEQYF.

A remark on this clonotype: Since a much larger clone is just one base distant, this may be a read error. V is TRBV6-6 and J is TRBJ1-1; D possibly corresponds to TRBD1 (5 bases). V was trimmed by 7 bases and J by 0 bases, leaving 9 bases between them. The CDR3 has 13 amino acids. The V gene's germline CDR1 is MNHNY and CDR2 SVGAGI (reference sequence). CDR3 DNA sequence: TGTGCCAGCACCCTGACAGTGAACACTGAAGCTTTCTTT. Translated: CASTLTVNTEAFF.

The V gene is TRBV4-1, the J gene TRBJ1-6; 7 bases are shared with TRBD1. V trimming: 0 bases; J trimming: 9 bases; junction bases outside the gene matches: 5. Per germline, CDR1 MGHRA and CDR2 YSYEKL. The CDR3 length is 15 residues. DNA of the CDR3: TGCGCCAGCAGCCAAGATCACAGGGGAGGTTCACCCCTCCACTTT. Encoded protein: CASSQDHRGGSPLHF.

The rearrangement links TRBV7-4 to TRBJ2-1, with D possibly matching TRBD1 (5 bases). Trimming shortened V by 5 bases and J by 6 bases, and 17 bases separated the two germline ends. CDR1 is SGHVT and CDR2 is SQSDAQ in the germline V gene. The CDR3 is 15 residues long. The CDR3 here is CASSKGVGASNEQFF. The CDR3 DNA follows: TGTGCCAGCAGCAAAGGGGTAGGGGCAAGCAATGAGCAGTTCTTC.

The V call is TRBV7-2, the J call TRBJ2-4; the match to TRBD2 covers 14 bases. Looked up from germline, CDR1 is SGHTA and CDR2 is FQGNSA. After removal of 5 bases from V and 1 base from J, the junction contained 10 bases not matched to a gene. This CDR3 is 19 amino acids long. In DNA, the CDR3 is TGTGCCAGCAGCCGCCCCGGGACTAGCGGGAGCGTCGCCAAAAACATTCAGTACTTC. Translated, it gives CASSRPGTSGSVAKNIQYF. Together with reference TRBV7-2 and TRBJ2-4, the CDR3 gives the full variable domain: GAGVSQSPSNKVTEKGKDVELRCDPISGHTALYWYRQSLGQGLEFLIYFQGNSAPDKSGLPSDRFSAERTGGSVSTLTIQRTQQEDSAVYLCASSRPGTSGSVAKNIQYFGAGTRLSVL.

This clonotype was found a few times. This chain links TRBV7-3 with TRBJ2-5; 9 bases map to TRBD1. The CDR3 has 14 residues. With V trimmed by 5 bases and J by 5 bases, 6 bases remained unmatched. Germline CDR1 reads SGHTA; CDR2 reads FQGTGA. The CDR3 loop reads CASSTTGGLETQYF. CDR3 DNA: TGTGCCAGCAGCACAACAGGGGGCTTGGAGACCCAGTACTTC.